This T cell receptor beta chain was recovered during a study of T cell responses to AZD1222 COVID-19 vaccine. The V end was cut by 5 bases, the J end by 1 base, with 8 bases between. Germline V CDR1 and CDR2: GTSNPN, SVGIG (reference sequence). There are 12 residues in the CDR3. Sequenced by immunoSEQ multiplex PCR; TCRdb stores in-frame clones only, minus some. Of about 140,000 clones listed, 80% to 90% are singletons. The sequencing here drew on peripheral blood, taken on day 0 of AZD1222 vaccination. This chain links TRBV30 with TRBJ2-5; D may be TRBD1 or TRBD2 (5 bases each). This TCR was sampled from an adult in good health. The CDR3 DNA is TGTGCCTGGGGTGGGACCCAAGAGACCCAGTACTTC. Translating gives CAWGGTQETQYF.